Presented here are 25 T cell receptor beta chains from one specimen sequenced in a study of CD8+ T cells in alopecia areata (dated by TCRdb to the late 2010s). In light of the paper, this sample's time point label describes: baseline before oral tofacitinib. Library creation used the immunoSEQ multiplex PCR assay. For TCR sequencing, RNA was extracted from every sample and reverse transcribed into cDNA to serve as template. This immuneACCESS table, as held by TCRdb, lists in-frame sequences with V and J called but not all clones. Of the missing ones, under half trace to an unresolved V gene in checked studies; the others have no known cause. This sample lists around 140,000 clones; 75% to 90% were detected once. The top ten clones comprise more than 13% of the sample. The source material was CD8+ T cells sorted from blood, sampled at week 0. Receptors were obtained from a human donor with alopecia areata.

V and J are TRBV23-1 and TRBJ2-4; weak D call: TRBD2 (7 bases). TRBV23-1 is treated as an ORF (open reading frame) with a function not yet certain. The CDR3 totals 13 residues. V dropped 8 bases and J dropped 2 bases, with 10 bases sitting between them. The CDR3 region is CASWGGTKNIQYF. CDR3 DNA: TGCGCCAGCTGGGGGGGCACCAAAAACATTCAGTACTTC.

V and J are TRBV7-9 and TRBJ2-2, with D tentatively TRBD1 or TRBD2 (5 bases each). In germline, CDR1 is SEHNR, CDR2 FQNEAQ (reference sequence). This CDR3 is 15 amino acids long. The V gene lost 3 bases and the J gene lost 3 bases, with 11 bases spanning the gap. The CDR3 DNA reads as TGTGCCAGCAGCTTCCAGGGAGCGGACACCGGGGAGCTGTTTTTT. This codes for CASSFQGADTGELFF.

The chain has TRBV5-6 and TRBJ2-7; D gene ambiguous. Trimming took 5 bases from V and 7 from J, leaving 13 bases between them. CDR3 length: 12 amino acids. CDR1 is SGHDT and CDR2 is YYEEEE in the germline V gene. CDR3 protein: CASSLQLREQYF. Written as DNA, the CDR3 is TGTGCCAGCAGTTTACAGCTGCGGGAGCAGTACTTC.

Points on this clone: Relative to the germline gene, one junction end is altered; a read error may explain this. CDR3 nucleotides: TGTGCCAGCAGTACCGGACCCACCATCCTCTTT. Its protein product is CASSTGPTILF. The chain carries TRBV27 and TRBJ1-1, with D hard to call. The CDR3 length is 11 residues. Looked up from germline, CDR1 is MNHEY and CDR2 is SMNVEV (reference sequence).

The CDR3: CSPRVVGEQFF. The CDR3 DNA reads TGCAGCCCCAGGGTCGTCGGTGAGCAGTTCTTC. J is TRBJ2-1 and V is TRBV29-1; possible D gene TRBD1, 5 bases. The CDR3 runs to 11 residues. From germline, CDR1 is SQVTM and CDR2 ANQGSEA. The V and J ends lost 8 bases and 9 bases respectively, with 14 bases between them.

This chain links TRBV9 with TRBJ2-1; perhaps TRBD1 as D (7 bases). V lost 4 bases and J 9 bases, leaving 20 bases between the germline ends. The germline V gene encodes CDR1 SGDLS and CDR2 YYNGEE. The CDR3 is made up of 15 amino acids. The CDR3 is CASSPVAGGPPEQFF. CDR3 coding DNA: TGTGCCAGCAGCCCGGTGGCAGGGGGGCCCCCTGAGCAGTTCTTC.

V gene TRBV9 combines with J gene TRBJ2-6, with D maybe TRBD2 (5 bases). The CDR3 spans 14 residues. V lost 7 bases to trimming and J lost 2 bases, with 10 bases between them. The germline CDR1 and CDR2 sequences are SGDLS and YYNGEE. The CDR3 sequence is CASGGIPGANVLTF. CDR3 nucleotide sequence: TGTGCCAGCGGAGGAATCCCTGGGGCCAACGTCCTGACTTTC.

The rearrangement uses TRBV27 and TRBJ2-3, with D perhaps TRBD2 (5 bases). CDR3 size: 12 residues. Germline values: CDR1 MNHEY, CDR2 SMNVEV (reference sequence). Trimming left V 2 bases short and J 10 bases short, with 10 bases between. The CDR3 region is CASSLEGEAQYF. DNA for the CDR3: TGTGCCAGCAGTTTAGAGGGAGAGGCGCAGTATTTT.

The chain combines TRBV5-1 with TRBJ2-7, with TRBD1 matching 7 bases. The CDR3 has 15 residues. The V gene's germline CDR1 is SGHRS and CDR2 YFSETQ. The ends lost 4 bases at V and 5 bases at J; junction bases unmatched: 12. The CDR3 loop reads CASSPSNRGDHEQYF. CDR3 nucleotides: TGCGCCAGCAGCCCGTCGAACAGGGGTGACCACGAGCAGTACTTC.

The chain is built from TRBV6-4 and TRBJ2-5; TRBD2 might be the D (5 bases). This CDR3 contains 16 residues. Per the germline V gene, CDR1 is MRHNA and CDR2 is SNTAGT. V lost 6 bases and J lost 3, with 20 bases in between. CDR3 DNA sequence: TGTGCCAGCAGCCATGAAGGTAGCGAGTTTAAAGAGACCCAGTACTTC. Its translation: CASSHEGSEFKETQYF.

The chain employs TRBV7-6 and TRBJ2-2, with 7 bases aligning to TRBD1. Germline CDR1 is SGHVS and CDR2 is FNYEAQ. This CDR3 contains 16 residues. Trimming cost V 5 bases and J 1 base; bases outside gene matches: 7. CDR3 in amino acids: CASSISTGRNTGELFF. In nucleotides, the CDR3 is TGTGCCAGCAGCATATCGACAGGGAGGAACACCGGGGAGCTGTTTTTT.

The chain links TRBV7-9 to TRBJ1-5, with unresolved D. Germline CDR1 is SEHNR and CDR2 is FQNEAQ (reference sequence). Trimming removed 1 base at V and 2 bases at J, with 6 bases between. The length of the CDR3 is 14 residues. CDR3 sequence (DNA): TGTGCCAGCAGCTTAGGACAAGGCAATCAGCCCCAGCATTTT. Its translation: CASSLGQGNQPQHF.

This clone was detected only a few times. J is TRBJ1-1 and V is TRBV7-9; D gene uncertain. There are 12 residues in the CDR3. Germline V lookup: CDR1 SEHNR, CDR2 FQNEAQ (reference sequence). V was shortened by 5 bases and J by 4 bases, with 8 bases between the two germline ends. The DNA of the CDR3 is TGTGCCAGCAGCCCCTCGGCCACTGAAGCTTTCTTT. This encodes CASSPSATEAFF.

CDR3 sequence: CASRPLGLAFDEQFF. The CDR3 DNA is TGTGCCAGCAGACCTTTGGGACTAGCATTCGATGAGCAGTTCTTC. V and J are TRBV6-1 and TRBJ2-1; 9 bases are shared with TRBD2. J lost 8 bases, V lost 6 bases, and 11 bases had no gene match. The CDR3 spans 15 residues. Germline V gives CDR1 MNHNS, CDR2 SASEGT.

In DNA form, the CDR3 reads TGTGCCAGCAGCATGACCGGGACAGTAGGAGAGACCCAGTACTTC. It codes for CASSMTGTVGETQYF. The chain carries TRBV27 and TRBJ2-5, with 7 nucleotides matching TRBD1. V was clipped by 6 bases and J by 4 bases; unmatched bases: 11. CDR1 is MNHEY and CDR2 is SMNVEV in the germline V gene (reference sequence). The CDR3 has 15 residues.

The chain recombines TRBV7-9 with TRBJ2-7, with D maybe TRBD1 (5 bases). Germline V gene sequence: CDR1 SEHNR, CDR2 FQNEAQ (reference sequence). V shed 5 bases and J shed 5 bases, with 10 bases lying between them. The CDR3 has 12 residues. CDR3 nucleotide sequence: TGTGCCAGCAGCACGAAGGGGAACGAGCAGTACTTC. Translated, it gives CASSTKGNEQYF.

J is TRBJ2-3 and V is TRBV7-6; D is perhaps TRBD1 or TRBD2 (5 bases each). Germline CDR1 SGHVS, CDR2 FNYEAQ. This CDR3 has 16 residues. V was shortened by 5 bases and J by 2 bases, with 17 bases between the two germline ends. The CDR3 DNA is TGTGCCAGCAGCCGACGGGACCTTGGGGTCACAGATACGCAGTATTTT. It codes for CASSRRDLGVTDTQYF.

This chain links TRBV6-1 with TRBJ2-1; TRBD1 agrees at 7 bases. CDR3 size: 16 residues. V lost 2 bases to trimming and J lost 10 bases; unmatched junction nucleotides: 14. Germline-derived CDR1 and CDR2 are MNHNS and SASEGT. The CDR3 nucleotides read TGTGCCAGCAGTGAACCCCCAATCCGACAGGGATGGGAGCAGTTCTTC. Translating gives CASSEPPIRQGWEQFF.

The chain carries TRBV30 and TRBJ1-2; unclear D gene. Germline CDR1 GTSNPN, CDR2 SVGIG (reference sequence). The V and J ends lost 2 bases and 4 bases respectively, with 20 bases between them. This CDR3 is built from 16 residues. The CDR3 coding sequence is TGTGCCTGGAGTAACGTTCGGCAGGCTCGAGGCTATGGCTACACCTTC. Protein: CAWSNVRQARGYGYTF.

The gene calls are TRBV5-1 and TRBJ2-1, with 7 nucleotides matching TRBD2. The germline V gene has CDR1 SGHRS and CDR2 YFSETQ. V shed 5 bases and J 8 bases; nucleotides not matched to a gene: 16. The CDR3 sequence is 16 residues long. The CDR3 loop reads CASSPYLAAALDEQFF. The CDR3, as DNA: TGCGCCAGCAGTCCTTATCTAGCGGCTGCTTTGGATGAGCAGTTCTTC.

The chain is built from TRBV9 and TRBJ2-3; unclear D gene. CDR3 length: 16 residues. The V end lost 0 bases, the J end lost 6 bases, and 17 bases lay between the germline ends. Germline V gives CDR1 SGDLS, CDR2 YYNGEE. CDR3 sequence reads: CASSVVVSSQIDTQYF. The DNA of the CDR3 is TGTGCCAGCAGCGTAGTTGTTAGTTCGCAGATCGATACGCAGTATTTT.

This chain uses TRBV7-6 with TRBJ2-7; weak D call: TRBD1 (6 bases). The CDR3 length is 14 residues. The V end was cut by 1 base, the J end by 5 bases, with 12 bases between. The germline V gene encodes CDR1 SGHVS and CDR2 FNYEAQ. DNA of the CDR3: TGTGCCAGCAGCTTAGACAGGGTGCGCGACGAGCAGTACTTC. This sequence encodes CASSLDRVRDEQYF.

The genes are TRBV27 and TRBJ2-2; TRBD1 agrees at 9 bases. With V trimmed by 2 bases and J by 6 bases, 4 bases remained unmatched. Germline CDR1 MNHEY, CDR2 SMNVEV (reference sequence). This CDR3 region has 15 residues. CDR3 DNA sequence: TGTGCCAGCAGTTTACTGACAGGGGGTGCCGGGGAGCTGTTTTTT. It yields the protein CASSLLTGGAGELFF.

This rearrangement joins TRBV2 to TRBJ2-5; D is possibly TRBD2 (6 bases). The DNA end is a closer match to TRBJ2-7, so the J assignment may be wrong. Germline-derived CDR1 and CDR2 are SNHLY and FYNNEI. This CDR3 region has 15 residues. This CDR3 reads CASSVAAVPRGEQYF. DNA for the CDR3: TGTGCCAGCAGTGTAGCGGCAGTCCCCCGAGGCGAGCAGTACTTC.

The chain carries TRBV30 and TRBJ2-3; D perhaps matches TRBD2 (6 bases). Looked up from germline, CDR1 is GTSNPN and CDR2 is SVGIG (reference sequence). The CDR3 sequence is 17 residues long. The germline V and J ends were trimmed by 2 bases and 0 bases, with 18 bases remaining between them. The CDR3 protein is CAWSLWNLGGSTDTQYF. In DNA form, the CDR3 reads TGTGCCTGGAGTTTGTGGAATCTAGGAGGGAGCACAGATACGCAGTATTTT.